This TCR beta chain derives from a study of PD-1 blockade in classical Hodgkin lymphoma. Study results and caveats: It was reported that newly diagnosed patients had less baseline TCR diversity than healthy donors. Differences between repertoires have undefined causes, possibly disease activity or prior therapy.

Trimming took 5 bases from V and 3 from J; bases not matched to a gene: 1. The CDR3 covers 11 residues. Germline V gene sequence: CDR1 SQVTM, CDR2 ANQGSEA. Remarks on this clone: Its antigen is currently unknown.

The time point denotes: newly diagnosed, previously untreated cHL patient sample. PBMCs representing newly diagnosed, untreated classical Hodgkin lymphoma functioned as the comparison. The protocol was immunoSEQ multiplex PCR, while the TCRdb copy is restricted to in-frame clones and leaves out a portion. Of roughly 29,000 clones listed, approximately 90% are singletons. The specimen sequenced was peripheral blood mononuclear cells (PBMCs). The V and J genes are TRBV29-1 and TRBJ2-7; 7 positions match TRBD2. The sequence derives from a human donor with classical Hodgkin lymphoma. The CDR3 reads CSVRTSYEQYF. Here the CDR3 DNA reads TGCAGCGTTCGGACTAGCTACGAGCAGTACTTC.